This TCR beta chain was captured in a study of T cells in Graves' hyperthyroidism and ophthalmopathy. This clonotype was detected many times. The CDR3 loop spans 10 amino acids. V shed 8 bases and J shed 5 bases, with 6 bases lying between them. Germline CDR1 is SNHLY and CDR2 is FYNNEI. RNA transcripts gave rise to amplified TCR beta CDR3 regions. An initial round of RT-PCR targeting the TCR CDR3 relied on the HTBI primer set. From the multiplex PCR reads, TCRdb called clonotypes with MiXCR, one entry per CDR3 protein. The table lists over 350,000 distinct CDR3 sequences, about a fifth of them singletons.

This receptor was identified in a man younger than 35 with Graves' ophthalmopathy. The V call is TRBV2, the J call TRBJ2-5; D may be TRBD2 (5 bases). The sequenced material came from blood. The CDR3 region is CASGEETQYF. The CDR3 DNA follows: TGTGCCAGCGGGGAGGAGACCCAGTACTTC.